The source of this T cell receptor beta chain is a study of T cells in localized non-small cell lung cancer. J lost 3 bases, V lost 3 bases, and 9 bases had no gene match. CDR3 length equals 16 residues. Germline V gives CDR1 SGHNT, CDR2 YYREEE (reference sequence). Sequenced by immunoSEQ multiplex PCR; TCRdb stores in-frame clones only, minus some. The repertoire holds around 69,000 clones, with 90% as singletons. The sample was peripheral blood, taken before any cancer treatment. The sequence was obtained from a woman aged 35-75 years with stage I lung adenocarcinoma. The rearrangement uses TRBV5-4 and TRBJ2-3; TRBD2 agrees at 8 bases. CDR3 protein: CASSSKLAEETDTQYF. The CDR3 DNA sequence: TGTGCCAGCAGCTCAAAACTAGCGGAGGAGACAGATACGCAGTATTTT.